One and the same sample provided the 20 T cell receptor beta chains below, sequenced in a study of PD-1 blockade in classical Hodgkin lymphoma. Each patient relapsed following autologous stem cell transplantation, and prior brentuximab vedotin exposure differed. TCRdb's table, derived via immunoSEQ multiplex PCR, lists solely in-frame clones and lacks some. The sample comprises tens of thousands of clones, 89% of which are singletons, and around 11% rests with the top ten. Sequences were derived from peripheral blood mononuclear cells (PBMCs), sampled before the second cycle of nivolumab. All receptors derive from a human donor with classical Hodgkin lymphoma.

V gene TRBV7-9 combines with J gene TRBJ2-1; a possible D gene is TRBD1 (5 bases). The V end lost 1 base, the J end lost 8 bases, and 15 bases lay between the germline ends. This CDR3 contains 15 residues. The V gene's germline CDR1 is SEHNR and CDR2 FQNEAQ (reference sequence). This CDR3 reads CASSLELGHIDEQFF. CDR3 DNA sequence: TGTGCCAGCAGCTTAGAGCTGGGGCATATCGATGAGCAGTTCTTC.

The chain carries TRBV29-1 and TRBJ2-7; D is uncertain. Trimming removed 6 bases from V and 3 bases from J, with 9 bases in between. CDR3 length: 11 residues. The germline V gene has CDR1 SQVTM and CDR2 ANQGSEA. Written as DNA, the CDR3 is TGCAGCGTAGGCTACGGCTACGAGCAGTACTTC. Amino acids: CSVGYGYEQYF.

This clone has just a few counts. The chain recombines TRBV7-9 with TRBJ2-5; 8 bases are a match to TRBD1. In germline, CDR1 is SEHNR, CDR2 FQNEAQ (reference sequence). V lost 5 bases and J lost 2; bases outside the gene matches: 13. This CDR3 contains 17 residues. CDR3 coding DNA: TGTGCCAGCAGCCCCTCGACGACAGGGGTCCGGCAAGAGACCCAGTACTTC. This gives the protein CASSPSTTGVRQETQYF.

V is TRBV27 and J is TRBJ2-7; 9 nucleotides line up with TRBD2. This CDR3 spans 15 amino acids. Germline V gene data show CDR1 as MNHEY and CDR2 as SMNVEV (reference sequence). V was pared by 5 bases and J by 0 bases, with 5 bases of the junction left unmatched. The CDR3 sequence is CASSAPLAGSYEQYF. CDR3 DNA sequence: TGTGCCAGCAGTGCCCCACTAGCGGGCTCCTACGAGCAGTACTTC.

The V gene is TRBV7-6, the J gene TRBJ2-5, with 11 bases fitting TRBD2. The CDR3 runs 13 residues. With 8 bases clipped from V and 4 bases from J, the junction kept 3 bases outside the gene matches. Germline assignment: CDR1 SGHVS and CDR2 FNYEAQ. CDR3 DNA: TGTGCCAGCGAGGGGACTAGCGGAGAGACCCAGTACTTC. As protein: CASEGTSGETQYF.

The CDR3 region is CASSWAGGYGYTF. The CDR3 region has the DNA TGTGCCAGCAGTTGGGCGGGGGGGTACGGCTACACCTTC. This chain connects TRBV27 to TRBJ1-2, with D possibly TRBD1 on 5 matching bases. Germline CDR1 and CDR2: MNHEY and SMNVEV (reference sequence). CDR3 size: 13 residues. Deletions cut 4 bases from V and 8 bases from J, with 14 bases between.

This chain connects TRBV28 to TRBJ2-1; a weak D match, TRBD2 (6 bases). CDR1 and CDR2 from the germline V gene are MDHEN and SYDVKM. This CDR3 has 15 amino acids. Trimming took 3 bases from V and 3 from J, leaving 12 bases between them. CDR3 loop: CASSFRTSIYNEQFF. For the CDR3, the DNA is TGTGCCAGCAGTTTTAGAACTAGCATCTACAATGAGCAGTTCTTC.

This chain links TRBV6-1 with TRBJ1-1; D might be TRBD1 (6 bases). V lost 2 bases and J lost 5, with 9 bases in between. Per germline, CDR1 MNHNS and CDR2 SASEGT. CDR3 size: 13 residues. The CDR3 nucleotides read TGTGCCAGCAGTGAAATAGGACAGACTGAAGCTTTCTTT. Translation gives CASSEIGQTEAFF.

The chain carries TRBV6-7 and TRBJ1-3; D unclear. TRBV6-7 is recorded as an ORF, its role being uncertain. The length of the CDR3 is 14 residues. The ends were cut back, 11 bases at V and 0 bases at J, with 14 bases in the middle. Here the CDR3 DNA reads TGTGCCGATGCACATCCTAACTCTGGAAACACCATATATTTT. Its protein is CADAHPNSGNTIYF.

The chain recombines TRBV7-3 with TRBJ2-7; D is possibly TRBD1 or TRBD2 (5 bases each). The CDR3 consists of 16 residues. Trimming shortened V by 5 bases and J by 6 bases, and 23 bases separated the two germline ends. CDR1 and CDR2 from the germline V gene are SGHTA and FQGTGA. The CDR3 loop is CASSPYPGDGAGEQYF. The CDR3 nucleotides are TGTGCCAGCAGCCCGTACCCTGGGGACGGTGCGGGCGAGCAGTACTTC.

V gene TRBV19 combines with J gene TRBJ2-1, with TRBD2 identical over 8 bases. V was pared by 1 base and J by 4 bases, with 3 bases of the junction left unmatched. The CDR3 sequence is 15 residues long. The germline gives CDR1 LNHDA, CDR2 SQIVND (reference sequence). The CDR3 is CASSIVRGAYNEQFF. The CDR3 DNA sequence: TGTGCCAGTAGTATAGTGCGGGGGGCGTACAATGAGCAGTTCTTC.

On this clone itself: At one end the junction does not follow the germline gene, possibly because of a read error. The CDR3 region is CASSLDVGTGELFF. The CDR3 region has the DNA TGTGCTAGCAGCTTAGACGTGGGCACCGGGGAGCTGTTTTTT. The chain has TRBV7-7 and TRBJ2-2; D is unresolved. The CDR3 has 14 amino acids. Germline V CDR1 and CDR2: SSHAT, FNYEAQ (reference sequence).

The CDR3 is CASSFSGDTEAFF. CDR3 nucleotides: TGCGCCAGCAGCTTCTCGGGAGACACTGAAGCTTTCTTT. This chain joins TRBV5-1 and TRBJ1-1; D gene unclear. Trimming took off 2 bases at V and 3 bases at J, with 8 bases between the two ends. Germline-derived CDR1 and CDR2 are SGHRS and YFSETQ. The CDR3 has 13 residues.

This clone was observed a single time. This chain uses TRBV27 with TRBJ1-5; D is possibly TRBD1 (5 bases). V lost 2 bases and J 7 bases, leaving 12 bases between the germline ends. Per germline, CDR1 MNHEY and CDR2 SMNVEV (reference sequence). The CDR3 is 14 residues long. The CDR3 region has the DNA TGTGCCAGCAGTTTACTCGGGGGGAGGCAGCCCCAGCATTTT. This sequence encodes CASSLLGGRQPQHF.

This chain links TRBV5-1 with TRBJ1-2; D possibly corresponds to TRBD1 (5 bases). V lost 0 bases, J lost 4 bases, and 13 bases lay in between. The CDR3 is 15 amino acids. Looked up from germline, CDR1 is SGHRS and CDR2 is YFSETQ. The CDR3 region has the DNA TGCGCCAGCAGCTTGGATCAGGGATACGGCTATGGCTACACCTTC. It encodes CASSLDQGYGYGYTF.

V and J are TRBV11-2 and TRBJ2-5, with 9 bases fitting TRBD2. The length of the CDR3 is 16 residues. The J segment lost 5 bases and the V segment lost 2 bases, leaving 9 bases of the junction unmatched. In germline, CDR1 is SGHAT, CDR2 FQNNGV. The CDR3 loop is CASSLRGAGGVETQYF. DNA for the CDR3: TGTGCCAGCAGCTTACGAGGAGCGGGGGGAGTGGAGACCCAGTACTTC.

V is TRBV5-1 and J is TRBJ1-1; no reliable D call. Looked up from germline, CDR1 is SGHRS and CDR2 is YFSETQ. V was pared by 2 bases and J by 4 bases, with 12 bases between. This CDR3 comprises 14 residues. The CDR3 region has the DNA TGCGCCAGCAGCTTCACACCCGGTAGCACTGAAGCTTTCTTT. It specifies CASSFTPGSTEAFF.

The rearrangement joins TRBV2 to TRBJ2-2, with D possibly matching TRBD2 (6 bases). CDR1 is SNHLY, CDR2 FYNNEI, per germline. The V end was cut by 8 bases, the J end by 5 bases, with 18 bases between. The CDR3 contains 15 residues. CDR3 sequence (DNA): TGTGCCAGCTACGACTTGCGGGGAGGTACCGGGGAGCTGTTTTTT. Its translation is CASYDLRGGTGELFF.

CDR3 region: CASSLSVAGGIYEQYF. The DNA of the CDR3 is TGTGCCAGCAGTTTATCCGTGGCAGGGGGTATCTACGAGCAGTACTTC. The rearrangement joins TRBV27 to TRBJ2-7; TRBD1 aligns across 7 bases. Germline V gene sequence: CDR1 MNHEY, CDR2 SMNVEV (reference sequence). Trimming at V came to 0 bases and at J to 3 bases, leaving 8 bases not matched to a gene. This CDR3 is 16 amino acids long.

The genes are TRBV6-5 and TRBJ2-2; 9 positions match TRBD1. J lost 6 bases, V lost 2 bases, and 4 bases had no gene match. Germline assignment: CDR1 MNHEY and CDR2 SVGAGI. This CDR3 has 15 amino acids. CDR3 DNA: TGTGCCAGCAGTTACGGGACAGGGTATCCCGGGGAGCTGTTTTTT. It translates to CASSYGTGYPGELFF.